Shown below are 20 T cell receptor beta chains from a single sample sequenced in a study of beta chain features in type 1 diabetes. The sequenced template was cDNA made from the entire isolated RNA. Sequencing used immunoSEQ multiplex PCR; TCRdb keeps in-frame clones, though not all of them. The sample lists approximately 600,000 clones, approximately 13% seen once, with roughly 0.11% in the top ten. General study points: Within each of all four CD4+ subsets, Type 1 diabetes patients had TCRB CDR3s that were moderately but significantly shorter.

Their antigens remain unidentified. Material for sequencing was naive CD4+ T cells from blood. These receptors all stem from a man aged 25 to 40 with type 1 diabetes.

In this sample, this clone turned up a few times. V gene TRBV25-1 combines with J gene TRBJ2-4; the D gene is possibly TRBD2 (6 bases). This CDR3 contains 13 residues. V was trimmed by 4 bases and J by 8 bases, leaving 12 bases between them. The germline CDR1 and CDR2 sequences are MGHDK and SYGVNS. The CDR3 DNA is TGTGCCAGCAGTGCCGCCGGGGGTCACATTCAGTACTTC. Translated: CASSAAGGHIQYF.

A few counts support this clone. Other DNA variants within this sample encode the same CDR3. CDR3 DNA: TGTGCCAGCAGTCTGAACACTGAAGCTTTCTTT. This codes for CASSLNTEAFF. V gene TRBV5-4 combines with J gene TRBJ1-1; the D is unclear. V was clipped by 5 bases and J by 0 bases, with 2 bases between them. Germline V gives CDR1 SGHNT, CDR2 YYREEE (reference sequence). This CDR3 region has 11 residues.

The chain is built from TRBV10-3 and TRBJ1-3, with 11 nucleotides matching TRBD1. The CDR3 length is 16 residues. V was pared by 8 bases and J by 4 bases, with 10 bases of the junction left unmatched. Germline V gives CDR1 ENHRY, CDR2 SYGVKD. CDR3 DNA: TGTGCCATCGGGAGAGGACAGGGGGCAGCAGGAAACACCATATATTTT. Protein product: CAIGRGQGAAGNTIYF.

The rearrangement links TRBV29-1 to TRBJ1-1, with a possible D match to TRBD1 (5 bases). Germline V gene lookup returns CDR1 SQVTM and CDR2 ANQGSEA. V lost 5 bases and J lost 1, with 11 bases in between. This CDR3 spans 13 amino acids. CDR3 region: CSVYLQANTEAFF. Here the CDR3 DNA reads TGCAGCGTTTATCTACAGGCGAACACTGAAGCTTTCTTT.

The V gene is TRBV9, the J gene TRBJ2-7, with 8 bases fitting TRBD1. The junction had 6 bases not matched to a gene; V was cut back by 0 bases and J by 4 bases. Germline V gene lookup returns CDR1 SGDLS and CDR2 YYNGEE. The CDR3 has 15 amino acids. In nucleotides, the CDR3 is TGTGCCAGCAGCGTAGGGGACAGGTTGGCGTACGAGCAGTACTTC. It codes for CASSVGDRLAYEQYF.

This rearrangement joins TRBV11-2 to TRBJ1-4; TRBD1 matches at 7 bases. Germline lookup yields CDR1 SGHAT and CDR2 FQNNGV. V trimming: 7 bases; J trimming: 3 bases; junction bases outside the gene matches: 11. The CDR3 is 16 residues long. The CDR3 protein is CASTRLPGTANEKLFF. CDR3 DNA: TGTGCCAGCACCAGATTACCAGGGACAGCTAATGAAAAACTGTTTTTT.

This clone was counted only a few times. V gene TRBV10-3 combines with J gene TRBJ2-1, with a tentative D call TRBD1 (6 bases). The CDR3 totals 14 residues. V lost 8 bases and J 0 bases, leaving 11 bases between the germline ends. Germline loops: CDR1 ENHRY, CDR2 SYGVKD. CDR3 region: CAIGGRSSYNEQFF. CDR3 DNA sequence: TGTGCCATCGGGGGCAGGAGCTCCTACAATGAGCAGTTCTTC.

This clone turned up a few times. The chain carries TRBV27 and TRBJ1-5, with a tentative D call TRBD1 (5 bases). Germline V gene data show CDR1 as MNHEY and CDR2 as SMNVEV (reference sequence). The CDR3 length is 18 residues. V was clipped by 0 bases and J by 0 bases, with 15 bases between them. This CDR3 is CASSLSFPGRASNQPQHF. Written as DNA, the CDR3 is TGTGCCAGCAGTTTATCGTTTCCGGGACGGGCTAGCAATCAGCCCCAGCATTTT.

The CDR3 bases are TGTGCCAGCAGCTTGGACAGGGAAGCTTTCTTT. It translates to CASSLDREAFF. The chain is built from TRBV5-4 and TRBJ1-1; a weak D match, TRBD1 (5 bases). V shed 0 bases and J shed 8 bases, with 5 bases lying between them. The CDR3 has 11 amino acids. CDR1 and CDR2 from the germline V gene are SGHNT and YYREEE (reference sequence). Full variable domain (missing parts from reference TRBV5-4 and TRBJ1-1): ETGVTQSPTHLIKTRGQQVTLRCSSQSGHNTVSWYQQALGQGPQFIFQYYREEENGRGNFPPRFSGLQFPNYSSELNVNALELDDSALYLCASSLDREAFFGQGTRLTVV.

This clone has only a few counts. The CDR3 coding sequence is TGTGCCAGCAGTTCCGGGGGCAGGTCCTACGAGCAGTACTTC. As protein: CASSSGGRSYEQYF. The gene calls are TRBV6-5 and TRBJ2-7; the D gene could be TRBD1 or TRBD2 (6 bases each). V was shortened by 4 bases and J by 1 base, with 11 bases between the two germline ends. Germline lookup yields CDR1 MNHEY and CDR2 SVGAGI. This CDR3 region has 14 residues.

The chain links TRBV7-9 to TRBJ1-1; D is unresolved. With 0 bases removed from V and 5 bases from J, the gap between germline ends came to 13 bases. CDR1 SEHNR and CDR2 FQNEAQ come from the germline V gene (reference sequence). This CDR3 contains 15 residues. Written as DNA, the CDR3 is TGTGCCAGCAGCTTAGCGGGGAGGGAGTTGACTGAAGCTTTCTTT. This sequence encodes CASSLAGRELTEAFF.

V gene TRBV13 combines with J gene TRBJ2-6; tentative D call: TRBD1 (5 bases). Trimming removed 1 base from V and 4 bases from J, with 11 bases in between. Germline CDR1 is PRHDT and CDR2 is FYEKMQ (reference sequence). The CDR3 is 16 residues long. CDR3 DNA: TGTGCCAGCAGCTTAGATCAAGGGGTCGGGGCCAACGTCCTGACTTTC. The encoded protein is CASSLDQGVGANVLTF.

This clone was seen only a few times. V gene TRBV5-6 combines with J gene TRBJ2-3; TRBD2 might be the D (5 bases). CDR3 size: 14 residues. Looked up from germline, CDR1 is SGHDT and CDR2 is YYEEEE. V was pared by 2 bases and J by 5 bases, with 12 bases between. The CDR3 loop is CASSFDLLGDTQYF. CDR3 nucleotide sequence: TGTGCCAGCAGCTTCGACCTACTAGGAGATACGCAGTATTTT.

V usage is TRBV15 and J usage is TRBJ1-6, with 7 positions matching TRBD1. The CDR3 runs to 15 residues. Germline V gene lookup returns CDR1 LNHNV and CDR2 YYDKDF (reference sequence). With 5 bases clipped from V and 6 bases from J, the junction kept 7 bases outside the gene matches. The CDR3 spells CATSSRRQGNSPLHF. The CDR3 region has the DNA TGTGCCACCAGCTCCCGAAGACAGGGTAATTCACCCCTCCACTTT.

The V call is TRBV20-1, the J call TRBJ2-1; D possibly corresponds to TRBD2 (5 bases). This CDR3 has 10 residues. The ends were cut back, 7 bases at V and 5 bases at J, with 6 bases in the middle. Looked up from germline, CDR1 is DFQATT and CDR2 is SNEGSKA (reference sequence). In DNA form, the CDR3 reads TGCAGTGGGCGGGACAATGAGCAGTTCTTC. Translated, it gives CSGRDNEQFF.

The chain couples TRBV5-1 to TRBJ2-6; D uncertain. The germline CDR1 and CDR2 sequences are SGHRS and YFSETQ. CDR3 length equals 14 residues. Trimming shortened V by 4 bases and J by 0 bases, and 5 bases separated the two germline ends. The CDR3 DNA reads TGCGCCAGCAGCCCTATCTCTGGGGCCAACGTCCTGACTTTC. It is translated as CASSPISGANVLTF.

CDR3 region: CASVQGAIGYGYTF. Here the CDR3 DNA reads TGTGCCAGCGTACAGGGGGCGATCGGTTATGGCTACACCTTC. The chain employs TRBV19 and TRBJ1-2; 9 bases line up with TRBD1. The V segment lost 9 bases and the J segment 5 bases; nucleotides outside the gene matches: 10. The germline V gene encodes CDR1 LNHDA and CDR2 SQIVND (reference sequence). The CDR3 sequence is 14 residues long.

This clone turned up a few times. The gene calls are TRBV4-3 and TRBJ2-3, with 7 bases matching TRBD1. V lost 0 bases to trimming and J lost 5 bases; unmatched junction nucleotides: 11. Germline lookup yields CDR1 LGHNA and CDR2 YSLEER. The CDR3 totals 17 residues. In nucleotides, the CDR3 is TGCGCCAGCAGCCAAGATTTTCGACAGGGTCCCTTAGATACGCAGTATTTT. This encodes CASSQDFRQGPLDTQYF.

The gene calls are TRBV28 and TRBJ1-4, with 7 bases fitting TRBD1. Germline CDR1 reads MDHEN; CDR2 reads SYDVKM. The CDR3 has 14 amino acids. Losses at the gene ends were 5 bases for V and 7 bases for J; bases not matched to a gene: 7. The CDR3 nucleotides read TGTGCCAGCAGTGGGGACAGTGGAGTTGAAAAACTGTTTTTT. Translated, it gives CASSGDSGVEKLFF.

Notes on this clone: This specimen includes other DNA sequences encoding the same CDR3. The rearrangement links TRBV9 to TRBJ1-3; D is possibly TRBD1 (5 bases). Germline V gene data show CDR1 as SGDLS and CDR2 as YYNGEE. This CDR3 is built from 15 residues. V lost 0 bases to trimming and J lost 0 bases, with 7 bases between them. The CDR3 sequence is CASSVGDYSGNTIYF. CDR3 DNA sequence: TGTGCCAGCAGCGTAGGGGACTACTCTGGAAACACCATATATTTT. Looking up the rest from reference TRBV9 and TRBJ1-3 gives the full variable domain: DSGVTQTPKHLITATGQRVTLRCSPRSGDLSVYWYQQSLDQGLQFLIQYYNGEERAKGNILERFSAQQFPDLHSELNLSSLELGDSALYFCASSVGDYSGNTIYFGEGSWLTVV.